The next 5 T cell receptor beta chains were all read from a single sample in a study of blood T cell repertoires in COVID-19. This table comes from immunoSEQ multiplex PCR, and its TCRdb copy is limited to in-frame clones, with some not included. The sample shows over 400,000 clones, over 75% of them seen only once. Sequenced material: peripheral blood. These receptors were obtained from a human donor in a cohort sampled during active COVID-19.

DNA of the CDR3: TGTGCCAGCAGCTCCCTGAACACCGGGGAGCTGTTTTTT. This codes for CASSSLNTGELFF. This rearrangement joins TRBV3-1 (or the pseudogene TRBV3-2) to TRBJ2-2; no firm D call. Trimming left V 5 bases short and J 1 base short, with 5 bases between. This CDR3 has 13 amino acids. Germline values: CDR1 LGHDT, CDR2 YNNKEL (reference sequence).

The chain employs TRBV27 and TRBJ1-1; perhaps TRBD1 as D (5 bases). From germline, CDR1 is MNHEY and CDR2 SMNVEV (reference sequence). The CDR3 extends over 13 amino acids. Between the trimmed V and J ends, which lost 2 bases and 10 bases, there was a span of 14 bases. In DNA, the CDR3 is TGTGCCAGCAGTTTAGGGCAGGGTAGCGGAGCTTTCTTT. Protein product: CASSLGQGSGAFF.

The CDR3 reads CASSLSSPRTGRWETQYF. The CDR3 nucleotides read TGTGCCAGCAGTTTATCATCACCCCGGACAGGGAGGTGGGAGACCCAGTACTTC. The chain has TRBV27 and TRBJ2-5, with 8 bases lining up with TRBD1. Per germline, CDR1 MNHEY and CDR2 SMNVEV (reference sequence). The CDR3 loop spans 18 amino acids. The trim removed 0 bases at V and 5 bases at J, leaving 14 bases unmatched.

The chain links TRBV3-1 (or the pseudogene TRBV3-2) to TRBJ2-3; D is undetermined. Germline CDR1 and CDR2: LGHDT and YNNKEL (reference sequence). The CDR3 runs 13 residues. Trimming took 0 bases from V and 3 from J, leaving 4 bases between them. CDR3 protein: CASSQERTDTQYF. CDR3 DNA sequence: TGTGCCAGCAGCCAAGAACGGACAGATACGCAGTATTTT.

The gene calls are TRBV30 and TRBJ1-2; tentatively, D is TRBD1 (6 bases). Germline-derived CDR1 and CDR2 are GTSNPN and SVGIG (reference sequence). The CDR3 runs to 14 residues. V shed 0 bases and J shed 7 bases, with 15 bases lying between them. The CDR3 region is CAWSVIQGSGGYTF. The CDR3 nucleotides are TGTGCCTGGAGTGTAATTCAGGGGAGCGGTGGCTACACCTTC.